This T cell receptor (beta chain) was identified during a study of blood T cell repertoires in COVID-19. Patients in Seattle were enrolled during active infection, then followed longitudinally. Measured with immunoSEQ multiplex PCR; TCRdb has only the in-frame clones, and not every one. This table has 230,000 or so clones, about four fifths appearing once. V was pared by 0 bases and J by 6 bases, with 10 bases of the junction left unmatched. Looked up from germline, CDR1 is SGHNT and CDR2 is YYREEE (reference sequence). This CDR3 has 16 residues. The clonotype comes from a woman of 80 years or more with COVID-19, enrolled during active disease. This chain uses TRBV5-4 with TRBJ1-1, with 8 bases identical to TRBD1. Sequencing was done on a sample of peripheral blood. This CDR3 is CASSLARDRGSPEAFF. CDR3 DNA sequence: TGTGCCAGCAGCTTGGCTCGCGACAGGGGAAGTCCTGAAGCTTTCTTT. Full variable domain (outside the CDR3, taken from reference TRBV5-4 and TRBJ1-1): ETGVTQSPTHLIKTRGQQVTLRCSSQSGHNTVSWYQQALGQGPQFIFQYYREEENGRGNFPPRFSGLQFPNYSSELNVNALELDDSALYLCASSLARDRGSPEAFFGQGTRLTVV.